The clone carrying this T cell receptor beta chain was counted ten times or more. The source of the sample is a study of early T cells in non-severe SARS-CoV-2 infection. The germline gives CDR1 LNHDA, CDR2 SQIVND (reference sequence). Trimming removed 4 bases from V and 5 bases from J; junction bases left unmatched: 6. The CDR3 length is 15 residues. TCRdb re-analysed the 5' RACE reads in MiXCR, keeping a single row per CDR3 protein. The table has about 60,000 distinct CDR3 sequences, almost 9.5% seen once. V usage is TRBV19 and J usage is TRBJ2-1, with TRBD2 matching over 9 bases. The TCR was taken from an adult who was a healthcare worker with PCR-confirmed SARS-CoV-2 infection or an uninfected control (not recorded which). Sample: whole blood. CDR3 sequence reads: CASSKLAGVNNEQFF. The DNA of the CDR3 is TGTGCCAGTAGTAAATTAGCGGGGGTAAACAATGAGCAGTTCTTC.